This is a list of T cell receptor beta chains from one sample in a study of PD-1 blockade in mismatch repair-deficient tumors. Produced via immunoSEQ multiplex PCR; TCRdb's table is partial and in-frame only. The table has under 150,000 clones, around 87% seen once. The sequencing used peripheral blood, collected 44 weeks after starting pembrolizumab. The receptors shown here come from an adult with mismatch repair-deficient cancer. Both conserved end residues are part of each CDR3. A D gene is named only where the DNA matches it firmly. Only some rows state a clone size, as once, few, many or a class for expanded clones.

>-|-|TRBJ2-7|TRBV6-6
TGTGCCAGCAGTCGACCAACAGAATTATCCTACGAGCAGTACTTC
CASSRPTELSYEQYF
>-|-|TRBJ2-4|TRBV6-1
TGTGCCAGCAGTGAAGCGCACCTAGTTATTCAGTACTTC
CASSEAHLVIQYF
>-|-|TRBJ1-1|TRBV11-3
TGTGCCAGCAGCTTAGCTACCGAAGCTTTCTTT
CASSLATEAFF
>-|-|TRBJ2-7|TRBV21-1
TGTGCCAGCAGCAAAGTACCGCCCTTCTACGAGCAGTACTTC
CASSKVPPFYEQYF
>-|-|TRBJ1-1|TRBV6-5
TGTGCCAGCAGCTGGGACAATGAAGCTTTCTTT
CASSWDNEAFF
>once|-|TRBJ2-1|TRBV19
TGTGCCAGTAGTACCGCAGGACAGACTCTCTCCTACAATGAGCAGTTCTTC
CASSTAGQTLSYNEQFF
>-|-|TRBJ1-2|TRBV28
TGTGCCAGCAGTTTAGACAGGATCTATGGCTACACCTTC
CASSLDRIYGYTF
>-|-|TRBJ2-7|TRBV21-1
TGTGCCAGCAGCAAAGGGGGTAGGGGGTGGGTAGCGGGAATCTACGAGCAGTACTTC
CASSKGGRGWVAGIYEQYF
>-|-|TRBJ2-2|TRBV25-1
TGTGCCATCACGCCCCGGACCCCGCAGGCCGGGGAGCTGTTTTTT
CAITPRTPQAGELFF
>-|-|TRBJ2-6|TRBV5-6
TGTGCCAGCAGCTTGGGGCCAGGGACTGGGGCCAACGTCCTGACTTTC
CASSLGPGTGANVLTF
>-|TRBD1|TRBJ1-3|TRBV9
TGTGCCAGCAGCGTAGTACAGGGGGCATTATATTTT
CASSVVQGALYF
>-|-|TRBJ2-5|TRBV7-2
TGTGCCAGCAGCTTAGTTGGCGGAGCTATCCAAGAGACCCAGTACTTC
CASSLVGGAIQETQYF
>-|-|TRBJ2-7|TRBV28
TGTGCCAGCAGTTCCGGGACACCATCCTACGAGCAGTACTTC
CASSSGTPSYEQYF
>-|TRBD1|TRBJ2-7|TRBV9
TGTGCCAGCAGCGGAGGGACAGGGGCTAAAGAGCAGTACTTC
CASSGGTGAKEQYF
>-|TRBD2|TRBJ2-3|TRBV27
TGTGCCAGCAGTTTAGTGACTAGCGGGTTGTACACAGATACGCAGTATTTT
CASSLVTSGLYTDTQYF
>-|TRBD2|TRBJ2-7|TRBV4-1
TGCGCCAGCAGCCAAGGACTAGCGAATCCGCCAGGCTACGAGCAGTACTTC
CASSQGLANPPGYEQYF
>-|TRBD2|TRBJ2-2|TRBV9
TGTGCCAGCAGCGCAGCTAGCGGGAGGGCCCCCGGGGAGCTGTTTTTT
CASSAASGRAPGELFF
>few|-|TRBJ1-2|TRBV2
TGTGCCAGCAGTGAGGGAGCGGGGCATGGCTACACCTTC
CASSEGAGHGYTF
>-|TRBD2|TRBJ2-7|TRBV7-6
TGTGCCAGCAGCCGGGGGACAGACAGCGGGAGGGGAGTCTACGAGCAGTACTTC
CASSRGTDSGRGVYEQYF
>-|TRBD1|TRBJ2-7|TRBV20-1
TGCAGTGCTCGGGACAGCTACGAGCAGTACTTC
CSARDSYEQYF